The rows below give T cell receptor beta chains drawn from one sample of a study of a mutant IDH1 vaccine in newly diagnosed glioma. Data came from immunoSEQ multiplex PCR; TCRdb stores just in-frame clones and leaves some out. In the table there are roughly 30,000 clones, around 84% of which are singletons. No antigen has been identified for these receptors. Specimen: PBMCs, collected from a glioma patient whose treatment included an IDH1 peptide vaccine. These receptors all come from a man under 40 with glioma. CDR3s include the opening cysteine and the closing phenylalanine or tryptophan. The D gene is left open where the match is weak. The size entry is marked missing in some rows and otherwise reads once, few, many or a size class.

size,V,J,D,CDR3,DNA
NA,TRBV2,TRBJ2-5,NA,CASSYWGETQYF,TGTGCCAGCAGTTACTGGGGGGAGACCCAGTACTTC
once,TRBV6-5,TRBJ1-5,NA,CASSGSTGSQPQHF,TGTGCCAGCAGCGGGTCGACGGGTAGTCAGCCCCAGCATTTT
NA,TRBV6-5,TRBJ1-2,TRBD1,CASSSGGTESYGYTF,TGTGCCAGCAGTTCAGGGGGGACGGAAAGTTATGGCTACACCTTC
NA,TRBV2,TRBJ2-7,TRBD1,CASSRQGNTYEQYF,TGTGCCAGCAGTCGACAGGGGAATACCTACGAGCAGTACTTC
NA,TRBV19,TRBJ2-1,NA,CASSMDTGLYNEQFF,TGTGCCAGTAGTATGGACACAGGGTTGTACAATGAGCAGTTCTTC
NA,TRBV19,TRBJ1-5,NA,CASRGHLYQPQHF,TGTGCCAGTCGGGGACACCTCTACCAGCCCCAGCATTTT
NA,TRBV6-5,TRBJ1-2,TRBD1,CASRTTGFGYTF,TGTGCCAGCAGAACGACAGGGTTTGGCTACACCTTC
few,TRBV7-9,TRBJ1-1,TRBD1,CASSPGQGARTEAFF,TGTGCCAGCAGCCCCGGACAGGGGGCAAGGACTGAAGCTTTCTTT
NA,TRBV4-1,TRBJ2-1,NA,CASSQVVAGPYNEQFF,TGCGCCAGCAGCCAAGTGGTCGCAGGTCCTTACAATGAGCAGTTCTTC
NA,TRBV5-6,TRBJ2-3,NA,CASSLVADTQYF,TGTGCCAGCAGCTTGGTCGCAGATACGCAGTATTTT
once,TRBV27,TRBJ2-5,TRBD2,CASSSRGTSLETQYF,TGTGCCAGCAGTTCACGTGGGACTAGCCTGGAGACCCAGTACTTC
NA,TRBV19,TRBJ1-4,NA,CASSSGTQVGKLFF,TGTGCCAGTAGTTCCGGGACCCAGGTCGGAAAACTGTTTTTT
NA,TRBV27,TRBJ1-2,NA,CASRRDGLNYGYTF,TGTGCCAGCAGACGGGACGGTCTTAACTATGGCTACACCTTC
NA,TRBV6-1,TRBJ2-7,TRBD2,CASSGTSGRANNEQYF,TGTGCCAGCAGTGGAACTAGCGGGAGGGCCAATAACGAGCAGTACTTC
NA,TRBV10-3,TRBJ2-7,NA,CAIRSSNGAWYEQYF,TGTGCCATCAGATCATCGAATGGGGCGTGGTACGAGCAGTACTTC
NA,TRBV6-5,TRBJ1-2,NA,CASRGQEHFYGYTF,TGTGCCAGCAGGGGACAAGAACACTTCTATGGCTACACCTTC
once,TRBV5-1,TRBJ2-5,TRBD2,CASSLLAGAVETQYF,TGCGCCAGCAGCCTCCTAGCGGGAGCCGTAGAGACCCAGTACTTC
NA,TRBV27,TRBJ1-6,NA,CASSPGRGGNSPLHF,TGTGCCAGCAGCCCCGGGAGGGGCGGAAATTCACCCCTCCACTTT
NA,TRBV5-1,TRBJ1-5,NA,CASSLDPDGYNQPQHF,TGCGCCAGCAGCTTGGATCCCGACGGTTACAATCAGCCCCAGCATTTT
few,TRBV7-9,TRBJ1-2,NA,CASSSLRQDLYGYTF,TGTGCCAGCAGCTCTCTTAGACAGGACCTCTATGGCTACACCTTC
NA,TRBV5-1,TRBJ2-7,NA,CASSLTSYEQYF,TGCGCCAGCAGCCTTACCTCCTACGAGCAGTACTTC
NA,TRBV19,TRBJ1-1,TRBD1,CASSIGTGGEDTEAFF,TGTGCCAGTAGTATCGGGACAGGGGGCGAAGACACTGAAGCTTTCTTT
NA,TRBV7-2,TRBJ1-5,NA,CASSLMAGGNQPQHF,TGTGCCAGCAGCTTAATGGCAGGGGGCAATCAGCCCCAGCATTTT
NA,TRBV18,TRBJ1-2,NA,CASSPLQVNYGYTF,TGTGCCAGCTCACCTTTACAGGTTAACTATGGCTACACCTTC
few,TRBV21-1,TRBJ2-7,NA,CASSQTGGENAEQYF,TGTGCCAGCAGCCAGACAGGGGGTGAGAATGCGGAGCAGTACTTC
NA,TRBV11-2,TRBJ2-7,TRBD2,CASSKSSGGIPYEQYF,TGTGCCAGCAGCAAATCTAGCGGAGGGATACCCTACGAGCAGTACTTC
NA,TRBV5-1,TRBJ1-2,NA,CASNPGSPSNYGYTF,TGCGCCAGCAATCCCGGGTCCCCCTCTAACTATGGCTACACCTTC
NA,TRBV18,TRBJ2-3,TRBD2,CASSPATSGTGDTQYF,TGTGCCAGCTCACCGGCGACTAGCGGGACGGGAGATACGCAGTATTTT
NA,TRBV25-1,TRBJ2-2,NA,CASSELGLLANTGELFF,TGTGCCAGCAGTGAATTGGGGCTACTGGCAAACACCGGGGAGCTGTTTTTT